Below are 4 T cell receptor beta chains sequenced from a single sample in a study of blood T cell repertoires in COVID-19. TCRdb's table, derived via immunoSEQ multiplex PCR, lists solely in-frame clones and lacks some. The sample holds about 250,000 clones; about 90% are singletons and the top ten take roughly 3%. Source material: PBMCs or T cells enriched from blood (not recorded which). The receptors come from a middle-aged woman who had been exposed to COVID-19.

The genes are TRBV21-1 and TRBJ1-2; TRBD1, the table's D call, lacks a check against the DNA. TRBV21-1 is annotated as a pseudogene. This CDR3 region has 18 residues. CDR3 coding DNA: TGTGCCAGCAGCAAATTTGGTGCTCGTCAGGGGAAGCGTCGGGGCTACACCTTC. Its translation is CASSKFGARQGKRRGYTF.

The chain is built from TRBV14 and TRBJ1-1, with TRBD1 matching 9 bases. The junction had 5 bases not matched to a gene; V was cut back by 1 base and J by 8 bases. The CDR3 covers 14 residues. Germline CDR1 reads SGHDN; CDR2 reads FVKESK. CDR3 residues: CASSQATDRGEAFF. The DNA for the CDR3 is TGTGCCAGCAGCCAAGCGACCGACAGGGGGGAAGCTTTCTTT.

The chain joins TRBV5-5 to TRBJ2-1; 8 bases line up with TRBD1. This CDR3 region has 17 residues. CDR1 and CDR2 from the germline V gene are SGHKS and YYEKEE (reference sequence). V gave up 4 bases and J gave up 4 bases; unmatched junction bases: 13. The chain's CDR3 is CASSQWTGLTRYNEQFF. CDR3 in DNA: TGTGCCAGCAGCCAGTGGACAGGGCTAACGCGGTACAATGAGCAGTTCTTC. Complete variable domain (other parts from reference TRBV5-5 and TRBJ2-1): DAGVTQSPTHLIKTRGQQVTLRCSPISGHKSVSWYQQVLGQGPQFIFQYYEKEERGRGNFPDRFSARQFPNYSSELNVNALLLGDSALYLCASSQWTGLTRYNEQFFGPGTRLTVL.

The rearrangement uses TRBV7-9 and TRBJ1-1; 7 nucleotides match TRBD1. The V and J ends lost 6 bases and 3 bases, in that order; junction bases with no gene match: 10. Per germline, CDR1 SEHNR and CDR2 FQNEAQ (reference sequence). CDR3 length: 15 residues. DNA for the CDR3: TGTGCCAGCAGTTCCTCGGGAACAGGGGACACTGAAGCTTTCTTT. It translates to CASSSSGTGDTEAFF.